Listed here are 9 T cell receptor beta chains from one sample, sequenced in a study of CD8+CD57+ T cells in acquired aplastic anemia. All sequencing subjects had displayed CD8+CD57+ cell expansion on flow cytometry. Both TCR beta VDJ combination and CDR3 sequence profiling were carried out. Genomic DNA was the template for this profiling. TCRdb processed the reads anew with MiXCR; each CDR3 protein has one entry. The data show around 200,000 distinct CDR3 sequences, roughly 50% seen once. Material: sorted CD4+, CD8+, or CD8+CD57+ T cells (not recorded which) from PBMCs. The receptors stem from a human donor with aplastic anemia.

The CDR3, as DNA: TGTGCCAGCAGCTTAGTCGGCGGGGCTATTGGAAACACCTTC. Residues: CASSLVGGAIGNTF. The V call is TRBV7-8, the J call TRBJ1-2; D possibly corresponds to TRBD1 (5 bases). CDR1 is SGHVS and CDR2 is FQNEAQ in the germline V gene. The CDR3 has 14 amino acids. Trimming removed 1 base from V and 12 bases from J, with 18 bases in between.

This clonotype was seen just once. The CDR3 protein is CSASSLPEGGDEQYF. For the CDR3, the DNA is TGCAGTGCTAGTTCTCTCCCGGAGGGAGGTGACGAGCAGTACTTC. The rearrangement links TRBV20-1 to TRBJ2-7, with TRBD2 as a possible D gene (6 bases). The V gene lost 3 bases and the J gene lost 5 bases, with 20 bases spanning the gap. Germline CDR1 and CDR2: DFQATT and SNEGSKA (reference sequence). The CDR3 is 15 amino acids.

The rearrangement uses TRBV19 and TRBJ1-3; D not resolved. Germline CDR1 and CDR2: LNHDA and SQIVND (reference sequence). The V and J ends lost 4 bases and 4 bases respectively, with 8 bases between them. The CDR3 length is 13 residues. The CDR3 is CASSTGTGNTIYF. CDR3 nucleotide sequence: TGTGCCAGTAGTACAGGAACAGGAAACACCATATATTTT.

J is TRBJ2-7 and V is TRBV9; possible D gene TRBD1, 5 bases. Per the germline V gene, CDR1 is SGDLS and CDR2 is YYNGEE. This CDR3 region has 13 residues. Between the trimmed V and J ends, which lost 0 bases and 6 bases, there was a span of 10 bases. The CDR3 nucleotides read TGTGCCAGCAGCGTAGCGCGGACACTCGAGCAGTACTTC. As protein: CASSVARTLEQYF.

The V call is TRBV2, the J call TRBJ2-3, with TRBD2 identical over 8 bases. V was clipped by 6 bases and J by 5 bases; unmatched bases: 13. The CDR3 totals 16 residues. Germline CDR1 reads SNHLY; CDR2 reads FYNNEI. The DNA of the CDR3 is TGTGCCAGCAGCCCCGGGGGGGGCTCAAGGCAAGATACGCAGTATTTT. Residues: CASSPGGGSRQDTQYF.

The rearrangement links TRBV4-2 to TRBJ1-4, with D tentatively TRBD1 (5 bases). The germline V and J ends were trimmed by 2 bases and 5 bases, with 6 bases remaining between them. The germline CDR1 and CDR2 sequences are LGHNA and YNFKEQ. This CDR3 comprises 13 residues. The CDR3 loop reads CASSQRQNEKLFF. In nucleotides, the CDR3 is TGTGCCAGCAGCCAACGACAGAATGAAAAACTGTTTTTT.

This clonotype came up many times. The gene calls are TRBV6-5 and TRBJ1-2; D ambiguous. Germline values: CDR1 MNHEY, CDR2 SVGAGI. This CDR3 comprises 13 residues. Trimming removed 6 bases from V and 3 bases from J, with 11 bases in between. In DNA form, the CDR3 reads TGTGCCAGCAGCGTGACACTCGACTATGGCTACACCTTC. It encodes CASSVTLDYGYTF.

The rearrangement links TRBV20-1 to TRBJ2-7, with D tentatively TRBD1 (5 bases). Germline V gene lookup returns CDR1 DFQATT and CDR2 SNEGSKA (reference sequence). This CDR3 comprises 11 residues. V shed 6 bases and J shed 4 bases, with 10 bases lying between them. This chain's CDR3 is CSAWGLYEQYV. In DNA, the CDR3 is TGCAGTGCCTGGGGCCTTTACGAGCAGTACGTC.

The chain combines TRBV10-1 with TRBJ1-1, with TRBD1 as a possible D gene (5 bases). The CDR3 runs 15 residues. The V end was cut by 4 bases, the J end by 2 bases, with 14 bases between. Germline V gives CDR1 WNHNN, CDR2 SYGVQD (reference sequence). In DNA, the CDR3 is TGCGCCAGCAGTGCGTCAGGGCCTGGAAACACTGAAGCTTTCTTT. Translating gives CASSASGPGNTEAFF.